This is a list of T cell receptor beta chains from one sample in a study of CXCR3-negative and CXCR3-positive naive CD8 T cells. TCRdb reprocessed the 5' RACE reads and stores each CDR3 protein as one record, lacking DNA. In all, the sample yields tens of thousands of distinct CDR3 sequences. Sequencing used naive CXCR3+ CD8+ T cells from blood. These receptors came from a human donor in good health. Some clones in this sample may be carry-over from other donors' samples. Each CDR3 is given with its conserved first and last residue. Each record gives: J gene, V gene, CDR3 protein.

J gene: TRBJ1-5
V gene: TRBV27
CDR3 protein: CASSFKMNQPQHF

J gene: TRBJ1-1
V gene: TRBV4-2
CDR3 protein: CASSQARGRDTEAFF

J gene: TRBJ2-7
V gene: TRBV2
CDR3 protein: CASSDGAYEQYF

J gene: TRBJ2-7
V gene: TRBV20-1
CDR3 protein: CSARDPDRDEQYF

J gene: TRBJ2-7
V gene: TRBV10-2
CDR3 protein: CASSPRQVLSYEQYF

J gene: TRBJ2-7
V gene: TRBV2
CDR3 protein: CASSEEGTVTYEQYF

J gene: TRBJ2-7
V gene: TRBV5-1
CDR3 protein: CASRSTGPSFYEQYF

J gene: TRBJ2-1
V gene: TRBV9
CDR3 protein: CASSGQGYEQFF

J gene: TRBJ2-3
V gene: TRBV9
CDR3 protein: CASSSGRLSTDTQYF

J gene: TRBJ2-7
V gene: TRBV5-1
CDR3 protein: CASSLAGSSPSYEQYF

J gene: TRBJ1-1
V gene: TRBV29-1
CDR3 protein: CSPGQGEAVAEAFF

J gene: TRBJ2-7
V gene: TRBV15
CDR3 protein: CATSTTYEQYF

J gene: TRBJ2-7
V gene: TRBV12-3/TRBV12-4
CDR3 protein: CASSQLGFIRALSYEQYF

J gene: TRBJ2-1
V gene: TRBV5-1
CDR3 protein: CASSFRLAGYNEQFF

J gene: TRBJ2-5
V gene: TRBV12-3/TRBV12-4
CDR3 protein: CASSLPGEETQYF

J gene: TRBJ2-1
V gene: TRBV24-1
CDR3 protein: CATSDSNDHNEQFF

J gene: TRBJ2-1
V gene: TRBV14
CDR3 protein: CASSQGQSSYNEQFF

J gene: TRBJ1-1
V gene: TRBV12-3/TRBV12-4
CDR3 protein: CASSLISQAGFMNTEAFF

J gene: TRBJ1-1
V gene: TRBV10-3
CDR3 protein: CAISERGETTEAFF

J gene: TRBJ2-3
V gene: TRBV12-3/TRBV12-4
CDR3 protein: CASSSTSGGSSTDTQYF

J gene: TRBJ1-1
V gene: TRBV19
CDR3 protein: CASETSTEPNTEAFF

J gene: TRBJ1-4
V gene: TRBV7-9
CDR3 protein: CASSHTNRADEKLFF

J gene: TRBJ1-1
V gene: TRBV7-9
CDR3 protein: CASSFLSGGWNTEAFF

J gene: TRBJ2-3
V gene: TRBV7-9
CDR3 protein: CASSFPQRGGETTDTQYF

J gene: TRBJ2-7
V gene: TRBV12-3/TRBV12-4
CDR3 protein: CAVRDNSYEQYF

J gene: TRBJ2-5
V gene: TRBV6-2/TRBV6-3
CDR3 protein: CASSRRAGRSETQYF

J gene: TRBJ2-7
V gene: TRBV6-2/TRBV6-3
CDR3 protein: CASSYPEEGSIGSFPYEQYF

J gene: TRBJ1-1
V gene: TRBV27
CDR3 protein: CASTMDRGQSEAFF